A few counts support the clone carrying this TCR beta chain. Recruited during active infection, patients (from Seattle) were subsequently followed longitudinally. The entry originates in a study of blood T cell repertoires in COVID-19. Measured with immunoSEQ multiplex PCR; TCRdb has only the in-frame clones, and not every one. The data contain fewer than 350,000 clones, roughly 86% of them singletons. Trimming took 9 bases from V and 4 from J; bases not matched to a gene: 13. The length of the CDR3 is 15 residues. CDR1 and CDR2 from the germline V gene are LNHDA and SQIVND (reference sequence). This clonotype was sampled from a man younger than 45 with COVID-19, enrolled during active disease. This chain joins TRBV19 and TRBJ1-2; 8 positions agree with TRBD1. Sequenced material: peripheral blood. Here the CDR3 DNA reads TGTGCCAGCACCTCTGGGACAGGCCTGGGCTATGGCTACACCTTC. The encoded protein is CASTSGTGLGYGYTF.